What follows are 23 T cell receptor beta chains derived from one specimen sequenced in a study of cytomegalovirus exposure and HLA in healthy donors. Primers included in the PCR were 60 Vbeta and 13 Jbeta primers. TCRdb's copy holds only in-frame clones and misses some; the assay was immunoSEQ multiplex PCR. Here the sample spans about 130,000 clones, more than 8% being singletons. Sample: PBMCs. These receptors all come from a middle-aged man in good health and CMV-seronegative.

This clone was counted only a few times. The rearrangement joins TRBV5-1 to TRBJ2-7, with 7 bases lining up with TRBD1. This CDR3 comprises 14 residues. Trimming cost V 0 bases and J 0 bases; bases outside gene matches: 0. In germline, CDR1 is SGHRS, CDR2 YFSETQ. The CDR3 is CASSLGDSSYEQYF. The CDR3, as DNA: TGCGCCAGCAGCTTGGGGGACAGCTCCTACGAGCAGTACTTC. Based on the CDR3 plus reference TRBV5-1 and TRBJ2-7, the full variable domain is KAGVTQTPRYLIKTRGQQVTLSCSPISGHRSVSWYQQTPGQGLQFLFEYFSETQRNKGNFPGRFSGRQFSNSRSEMNVSTLELGDSALYLCASSLGDSSYEQYFGPGTRLTVT.

J is TRBJ2-5 and V is TRBV5-1; 13 nucleotides match TRBD2. Germline values: CDR1 SGHRS, CDR2 YFSETQ. The V and J ends lost 7 bases and 2 bases, in that order; junction bases with no gene match: 2. The CDR3 covers 14 residues. In nucleotides, the CDR3 is TGCGCCAGCCAGACTAGCGGGGGGCAAGAGACCCAGTACTTC. It codes for CASQTSGGQETQYF. The full variable domain, completed using reference TRBV5-1 and TRBJ2-5, is KAGVTQTPRYLIKTRGQQVTLSCSPISGHRSVSWYQQTPGQGLQFLFEYFSETQRNKGNFPGRFSGRQFSNSRSEMNVSTLELGDSALYLCASQTSGGQETQYFGPGTRLLVL.

This clone was detected only a few times. One end of the junction is discordant with germline, which a read error may explain. Other DNA sequences within the sample encode an identical CDR3. The V and J genes are TRBV27 and TRBJ1-6; TRBD1 agrees at 9 bases. The CDR3 extends over 13 amino acids. CDR1 MNHEY and CDR2 SMNVEV come from the germline V gene (reference sequence). CDR3 nucleotides: TGCGCCAGCAGCGGACAGGGGAATTCACCCCTCCACTTT. This sequence encodes CASSGQGNSPLHF.

This clone has only a few counts. This sequence joins TRBV12-5 and TRBJ2-3; the D gene is possibly TRBD1 (5 bases). Germline values: CDR1 LGHNT, CDR2 FRNRAP. V was clipped by 2 bases and J by 2 bases, with 8 bases between them. There are 14 residues in the CDR3. CDR3 sequence reads: CASGLSGLTDTQYF. CDR3 coding DNA: TGTGCTAGTGGTTTGTCAGGGCTCACAGATACGCAGTATTTT.

The DNA for the CDR3 is TGCGCCAGCAGCCCGGGGGAACGAGCGGAACCCTACGAGCAGTACTTC. It specifies CASSPGERAEPYEQYF. The chain combines TRBV5-1 with TRBJ2-7; D possibly corresponds to TRBD2 (6 bases). The CDR3 runs to 16 residues. In germline, CDR1 is SGHRS, CDR2 YFSETQ. V lost 4 bases to trimming and J lost 2 bases, with 19 bases between them.

The rearrangement joins TRBV7-2 to TRBJ1-1, with 7 bases fitting TRBD1. Trimming took 5 bases from V and 1 from J; bases not matched to a gene: 10. This CDR3 spans 16 amino acids. Germline V gene sequence: CDR1 SGHTA, CDR2 FQGNSA. This CDR3 reads CASSANTWDRNTEAFF. The CDR3 DNA sequence: TGTGCCAGCAGCGCAAATACATGGGACAGGAACACTGAAGCTTTCTTT.

This clone was recorded a few times. The CDR3 sequence is CASSPRDLDSYEQYF. DNA for the CDR3: TGTGCCAGCAGCCCCAGGGACTTGGATTCCTACGAGCAGTACTTC. The J gene is TRBJ2-7, the V gene TRBV11-2; D is perhaps TRBD2 (6 bases). Per the germline V gene, CDR1 is SGHAT and CDR2 is FQNNGV. The CDR3 covers 15 residues. Between the trimmed V and J ends, which lost 5 bases and 1 base, there was a span of 15 bases.

The gene calls are TRBV9 and TRBJ2-1; TRBD2 agrees at 8 bases. Trimming at V came to 0 bases and at J to 10 bases, leaving 3 bases not matched to a gene. This CDR3 has 13 amino acids. Germline V gene sequence: CDR1 SGDLS, CDR2 YYNGEE. The CDR3 protein is CASSVAPGGEQFF. CDR3 DNA: TGTGCCAGCAGCGTAGCCCCGGGGGGGGAGCAGTTCTTC.

This clone was seen a few times. The chain carries TRBV29-1 and TRBJ2-5; 9 bases are a match to TRBD1. After removal of 3 bases from V and 2 bases from J, the junction contained 4 bases not matched to a gene. CDR1 SQVTM and CDR2 ANQGSEA come from the germline V gene. This CDR3 is 14 amino acids long. The CDR3 DNA is TGCAGCGTTGATAGGACAGGGGTTCAAGAGACCCAGTACTTC. Residues: CSVDRTGVQETQYF.

V is TRBV28 and J is TRBJ2-2, with D possibly TRBD1 on 6 matching bases. Germline-derived CDR1 and CDR2 are MDHEN and SYDVKM. Trimming took 5 bases from V and 5 from J, leaving 18 bases between them. The CDR3 is 16 amino acids. The CDR3 sequence: CASSAPEQGVTGELFF. The CDR3 DNA sequence: TGTGCCAGCAGTGCCCCGGAACAGGGTGTAACCGGGGAGCTGTTTTTT.

The chain is built from TRBV6-4 and TRBJ2-1, with a tentative D call TRBD1 (6 bases). The CDR3 totals 16 residues. V lost 4 bases to trimming and J lost 11 bases, with 24 bases between them. Germline V gene data show CDR1 as MRHNA and CDR2 as SNTAGT. The CDR3 nucleotides read TGTGCCAGCAGTGCTGGGCAGGGGCTGGGTGAGCTTAAGCAGTTCTTC. It translates to CASSAGQGLGELKQFF.

V is TRBV5-4 and J is TRBJ2-2; 12 positions match TRBD2. Germline V gives CDR1 SGHNT, CDR2 YYREEE (reference sequence). The CDR3 covers 17 residues. J lost 7 bases, V lost 0 bases, and 7 bases had no gene match. The CDR3 nucleotides are TGTGCCAGCAGCTTGGGGACTAGCGGGAAAAAAAGCGGGGAGCTGTTTTTT. Protein sequence: CASSLGTSGKKSGELFF.

V is TRBV2 and J is TRBJ1-5; a possible D gene is TRBD1 (6 bases). Trimming stripped 6 bases from V and 3 bases from J, with 18 bases between. The length of the CDR3 is 16 residues. Germline lookup yields CDR1 SNHLY and CDR2 FYNNEI. This chain's CDR3 is CASSLRGGSTNQPQHF. The DNA for the CDR3 is TGTGCCAGCAGCCTGAGAGGGGGAAGTACCAATCAGCCCCAGCATTTT.

In this sample, this clone turned up a few times. One end of the junction varies from germline; a read error may be responsible. This chain uses TRBV5-1 with TRBJ1-1; 8 positions agree with TRBD1. Germline V gene sequence: CDR1 SGHRS, CDR2 YFSETQ. The CDR3 has 16 amino acids. The CDR3 DNA reads as TGCGCCAGCAGCTTTACAGGGGGACCAATGAACATTGAAGCTTTCTTT. The encoded protein is CASSFTGGPMNIEAFF.

This clone was observed a few times. V is TRBV29-1 and J is TRBJ2-5; 10 bases align to TRBD1. Germline trimming cut 4 bases from V and 1 base from J; bases unmatched to any gene: 9. The V gene's germline CDR1 is SQVTM and CDR2 ANQGSEA. The CDR3 is 16 residues long. The chain's CDR3 is CSVGGTGEGFQETQYF. The DNA for the CDR3 is TGCAGCGTTGGGGGGACAGGGGAAGGGTTCCAAGAGACCCAGTACTTC.

This clone was counted at least ten times. This chain joins TRBV25-1 and TRBJ1-1; 8 nucleotides align to TRBD1. The junction had 5 bases not matched to a gene; V was cut back by 5 bases and J by 6 bases. This CDR3 has 13 amino acids. Per the germline V gene, CDR1 is MGHDK and CDR2 is SYGVNS. The CDR3 loop reads CASSRTGIAEAFF. CDR3 sequence (DNA): TGTGCCAGCAGTCGGACAGGGATCGCTGAAGCTTTCTTT.

J is TRBJ2-1 and V is TRBV5-5; D is unclear. Germline V gene lookup returns CDR1 SGHKS and CDR2 YYEKEE (reference sequence). V was pared by 1 base and J by 7 bases, with 6 bases between. The CDR3 has 12 amino acids. Here the CDR3 DNA reads TGTGCCAGCAGCTTGTCTAGTAATGAGCAGTTCTTC. Translating it yields CASSLSSNEQFF.

The chain couples TRBV19 to TRBJ1-2, with D tentatively TRBD1 (5 bases). The CDR3 has 13 residues. V was pared by 8 bases and J by 4 bases, with 14 bases between. CDR1 and CDR2 (germline): LNHDA, SQIVND (reference sequence). DNA for the CDR3: TGTGCCAGTGTATCGGGGGAAAGCTATGGCTACACCTTC. This translates into CASVSGESYGYTF. Filled out from reference TRBV19 and TRBJ1-2, the complete variable domain reads DGGITQSPKYLFRKEGQNVTLSCEQNLNHDAMYWYRQDPGQGLRLIYYSQIVNDFQKGDIAEGYSVSREKKESFPLTVTSAQKNPTAFYLCASVSGESYGYTFGSGTRLTVV.

This chain uses TRBV5-4 with TRBJ1-2; D is unclear. The CDR3 has 13 residues. V shed 2 bases and J shed 4 bases, with 9 bases lying between them. Per the germline V gene, CDR1 is SGHNT and CDR2 is YYREEE (reference sequence). The DNA for the CDR3 is TGTGCCAGCAGCTTACCCGGGTTCTATGGCTACACCTTC. Translation: CASSLPGFYGYTF.

V and J are TRBV6-1 and TRBJ1-2; D ambiguous. CDR1 is MNHNS, CDR2 SASEGT, per germline. The CDR3 is made up of 14 amino acids. Trimming stripped 1 base from V and 4 bases from J, with 10 bases between. CDR3: CASSEGRPLYGYTF. The CDR3 bases are TGTGCCAGCAGTGAAGGGAGACCTCTCTATGGCTACACCTTC.

The chain couples TRBV2 to TRBJ2-3; D perhaps matches TRBD2 (6 bases). CDR1 SNHLY and CDR2 FYNNEI come from the germline V gene. V was clipped by 6 bases and J by 3 bases, with 10 bases between them. This CDR3 is 13 amino acids long. The CDR3 loop reads CASRDRGTDTQYF. CDR3 DNA: TGTGCCAGCAGGGACCGGGGGACAGATACGCAGTATTTT.

The genes are TRBV6-1 and TRBJ1-6; 7 bases agree with TRBD1. V lost 5 bases and J lost 5; bases outside the gene matches: 6. CDR1 and CDR2 from the germline V gene are MNHNS and SASEGT. The CDR3 runs 15 residues. The CDR3 DNA follows: TGTGCCAGCAGTAGACGGACAGGAGATAATTCACCCCTCCACTTT. Translated, it gives CASSRRTGDNSPLHF.

This clone has more than one count but fewer than ten. The chain joins TRBV5-1 to TRBJ1-2, with unresolved D. The CDR3 has 13 amino acids. The V gene lost 4 bases and the J gene lost 8 bases, with 15 bases spanning the gap. Germline lookup yields CDR1 SGHRS and CDR2 YFSETQ. The CDR3 nucleotides are TGCGCCAGCAGCCCGGAGGGCGCAGGAGGCTACACCTTC. Translation: CASSPEGAGGYTF.